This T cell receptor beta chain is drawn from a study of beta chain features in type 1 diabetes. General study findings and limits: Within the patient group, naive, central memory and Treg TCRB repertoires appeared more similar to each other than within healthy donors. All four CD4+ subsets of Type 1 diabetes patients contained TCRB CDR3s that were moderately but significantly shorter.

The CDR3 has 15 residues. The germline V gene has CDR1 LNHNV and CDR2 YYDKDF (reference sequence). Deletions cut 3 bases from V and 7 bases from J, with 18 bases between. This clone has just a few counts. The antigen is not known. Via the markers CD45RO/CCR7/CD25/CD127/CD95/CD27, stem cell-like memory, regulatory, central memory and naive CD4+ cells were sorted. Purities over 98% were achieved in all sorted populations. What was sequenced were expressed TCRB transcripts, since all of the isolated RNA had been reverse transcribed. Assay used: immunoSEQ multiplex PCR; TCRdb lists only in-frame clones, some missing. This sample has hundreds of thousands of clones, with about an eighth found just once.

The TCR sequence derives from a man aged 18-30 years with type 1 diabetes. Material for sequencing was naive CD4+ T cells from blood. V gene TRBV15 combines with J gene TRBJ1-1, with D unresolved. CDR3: CATSSGSAGGLEAFF. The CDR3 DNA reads TGTGCCACCAGCAGCGGTAGCGCAGGCGGCCTTGAAGCTTTCTTT.